The present TCR beta chain was sequenced within a study of blood T cells in healthy people across ages. Unmatched junction bases numbered 12, after V lost 0 bases and J lost 4 bases. The CDR3 is made up of 19 amino acids. Germline lookup yields CDR1 MNHEY and CDR2 SVGEGT. Through a sample-barcoded 5' primer and a J-beta primer mix, a second PCR was run for roughly 7 to 12 cycles. TCRdb independently ran MiXCR on the 5' RACE reads; one entry per CDR3 protein. Among 1.5 million to 2 million distinct CDR3 sequences, around 50% were seen once, and the ten largest hold 2.1%. This clonotype has a handful of counts.

This TCR was sampled from a woman aged 40 to 50 in good health. The sequencing sample was made of blood. The chain combines TRBV6-2 or TRBV6-3 with TRBJ2-1; 10 nucleotides match TRBD2. The DNA for the CDR3 is TGTGCCAGCAGTTACTCGTACGCTAGCGGGGGAGACCTTTACAATGAGCAGTTCTTC. It is translated as CASSYSYASGGDLYNEQFF.